A selection of T cell receptor beta chains follows, all from one sample in a study of response to subunit inactivated influenza vaccine. TCRdb passed the RT-PCR reads through MiXCR, listing each CDR3 protein once. The sample contains about 240,000 distinct CDR3 sequences, 10% to 15% of which appear only once. This specimen was non-naive T cells sorted from PBMCs, taken around 15 days before vaccination. The source of these receptors is a man in his fifties or sixties who received an inactivated influenza vaccine. CDR3s include the opening cysteine and the closing phenylalanine or tryptophan. The order of the fields is J gene, V gene, CDR3 protein.

TRBJ2-1 | TRBV20-1 | CSAQQRGGSYNEQFF
TRBJ2-7 | TRBV3-1 | CASSQGVRESLHEQYF
TRBJ2-7 | TRBV6-1 | CASTRVVGAHEQYF
TRBJ2-6 | TRBV6-1 | CASSGIPGDSGANVLTF
TRBJ2-1 | TRBV28 | CASSSRTEAYNEQFF
TRBJ1-5 | TRBV12-3/TRBV12-4 | CASSSAGTFGQPQHF
TRBJ2-7 | TRBV2 | CASSYGGNYEQYF
TRBJ1-6 | TRBV7-2 | CASSFGRVIGGPRMSSYNSPLHF
TRBJ1-1 | TRBV4-2 | CASSQEEGQGFRAFF
TRBJ1-5 | TRBV20-1 | CSARQGFNQPQHF
TRBJ2-3 | TRBV5-1 | CASSLRGAQADTQYF
TRBJ2-7 | TRBV28 | CASSNTGNWDEQYF
TRBJ2-1 | TRBV20-1 | CSARDTGVGIEQFF
TRBJ1-2 | TRBV7-9 | CASSPQIGGQGRDGYTF
TRBJ2-4 | TRBV24-1 | CATSDPTENIQYF
TRBJ1-5 | TRBV6-5 | CASSYSTGVLNQPQHF
TRBJ2-7 | TRBV7-2 | CASSLNRVFYEQYF
TRBJ2-7 | TRBV5-1 | CASSPGGSQAYEQYF
TRBJ2-5 | TRBV6-1 | CASSRTGEGETQYF
TRBJ1-5 | TRBV28 | CASGRGAAALAGNQPQHF
TRBJ1-1 | TRBV3-1 | CASSQFDRVNTEAFF
TRBJ1-2 | TRBV3-1 | CASSQEASGAAGYTF
TRBJ2-5 | TRBV20-1 | CSAQIPGQGSETQYF
TRBJ1-1 | TRBV5-6 | CASSRRVSTEAFF
TRBJ1-4 | TRBV4-1 | CASSLGQATNEKLFF
TRBJ2-2 | TRBV10-3 | CAIRTVDGRAWDTGELFF